This T cell receptor beta chain appears in the sequencing data of a study of T cell responses to AZD1222 COVID-19 vaccine. The study's findings and limits: Two doses of AZD1222 preceded a rise in Spike-specific TCR breadth and depth.

Comment on this clone: Its antigen is unidentified.

Assay used: immunoSEQ multiplex PCR; TCRdb lists only in-frame clones, some missing. Of 80,000 or so clones listed, over 80% are singletons. The sample consisted of peripheral blood, taken on day 0 of MenACWY control vaccination. The clonotype was recovered from an adult in good health.

CDR3 in amino acids: CASSGGQGTDTQYF. In nucleotides, the CDR3 is TGTGCCAGCAGCGGGGGACAGGGTACAGATACGCAGTATTTT. V gene TRBV11-3 combines with J gene TRBJ2-3; TRBD1 agrees at 9 bases. The CDR3 length is 14 residues. The trim removed 5 bases at V and 3 bases at J, leaving 3 bases unmatched. Germline V gene lookup returns CDR1 SGHNT and CDR2 YENEEA.